The clone carrying this TCR beta chain was counted at least ten times. This specimen belongs to a study of T cell repertoires in cytomegalovirus infection. TCRdb recomputed calls from the reads with MiXCR, one row per CDR3 protein. This sample has a few hundred thousand distinct CDR3 sequences, with roughly 9% found just once. The CDR3 runs to 17 residues. Germline CDR1 is SEHNR and CDR2 is FQNEAQ (reference sequence). J lost 2 bases, V lost 3 bases, and 10 bases had no gene match. V gene TRBV7-9 combines with J gene TRBJ1-5; TRBD1 agrees at 7 bases. Sample: PBMCs. This TCR came from a human donor in good health (CMV status not recorded). Some clones in this sample may be carry-over from other donors' samples. The CDR3 sequence is CASSLGAGGQGNQPQHF. The CDR3 bases are TGTGCCAGCAGCTTGGGGGCAGGGGGGCAGGGCAATCAGCCCCAGCATTTT.